Listed below are T cell receptor beta chains from one sample, sequenced in a study of T cells in Graves' hyperthyroidism and ophthalmopathy. Using its own MiXCR run on the multiplex PCR reads, TCRdb lists one record per CDR3 protein. The repertoire holds 690,000 or so distinct CDR3 sequences, roughly a sixth seen once, with over 15% in the top ten. Sequencing input: blood. These receptors were collected from a woman aged 45-59 years with Graves' hyperthyroidism that later progressed to Graves' ophthalmopathy. The CDR3 runs from the conserved cysteine through the conserved F or W. D genes are given only for firm matches. Clone size is shown for a subset of rows, as once, few, many or a class of expanded clone.

cdr3_aa: CASSPKNRDSNEKLFF
cdr3_nt: TGTGCCAGTAGTCCGAAAAACCGGGACAGTAATGAAAAACTGTTTTTT
d_call: TRBD1
v_call: TRBV19
j_call: TRBJ1-4
cdr3_length: 16
clone_size: NA

cdr3_aa: CASSRGTGSYNEQFF
cdr3_nt: TGCGCCAGCAGCCGAGGGACAGGGTCCTACAATGAGCAGTTCTTC
d_call: TRBD1
v_call: TRBV5-1
j_call: TRBJ2-1
cdr3_length: 15
clone_size: NA

cdr3_aa: CASSMTGTAKNIQYF
cdr3_nt: TGTGCCAGCAGCATGACAGGGACAGCCAAAAACATTCAGTACTTC
d_call: TRBD1
v_call: TRBV7-3
j_call: TRBJ2-4
cdr3_length: 15
clone_size: NA

cdr3_aa: CASSEWGGEQFF
cdr3_nt: TGCGCCAGCAGTGAGTGGGGGGGTGAGCAGTTCTTC
d_call: TRBD2
v_call: TRBV10-1
j_call: TRBJ2-1
cdr3_length: 12
clone_size: NA

cdr3_aa: CASSLPDGYTF
cdr3_nt: TGTGCCAGCAGCTTACCTGATGGCTACACCTTC
d_call: NA
v_call: TRBV7-2
j_call: TRBJ1-2
cdr3_length: 11
clone_size: many

cdr3_aa: CASSLRLAGVEQFF
cdr3_nt: TGTGCCAGCAGCTTAAGGCTAGCGGGGGTTGAGCAGTTCTTC
d_call: TRBD2
v_call: TRBV7-9
j_call: TRBJ2-1
cdr3_length: 14
clone_size: many

cdr3_aa: CASSTPKVAEQFF
cdr3_nt: TGTGCCAGTAGTACCCCAAAAGTCGCTGAGCAGTTCTTC
d_call: NA
v_call: TRBV19
j_call: TRBJ2-1
cdr3_length: 13
clone_size: NA

cdr3_aa: CSVVTGDYGYTF
cdr3_nt: TGCAGCGTTGTCACAGGGGACTATGGCTACACCTTC
d_call: TRBD1
v_call: TRBV29-1
j_call: TRBJ1-2
cdr3_length: 12
clone_size: many

cdr3_aa: CASSRDSHPRRFF
cdr3_nt: TGTGCCAGCAGTCGGGACAGCCACCCTAGAAGGTTCTTC
d_call: TRBD1
v_call: TRBV6-2/TRBV6-3
j_call: TRBJ2-1
cdr3_length: 13
clone_size: few

cdr3_aa: CASSLEVGHEQYF
cdr3_nt: TGTGCCAGCAGCTTAGAGGTGGGACACGAGCAGTACTTC
d_call: NA
v_call: TRBV7-6
j_call: TRBJ2-7
cdr3_length: 13
clone_size: many

cdr3_aa: CASSRSRLAGGEGEQFF
cdr3_nt: TGTGCCAGCAGTCGAAGTCGGCTAGCGGGGGGGGAGGGTGAGCAGTTCTTC
d_call: TRBD2
v_call: TRBV12-3/TRBV12-4
j_call: TRBJ2-1
cdr3_length: 17
clone_size: NA

cdr3_aa: CASSIATVNKKLFF
cdr3_nt: TGTGCCAGTAGTATTGCGACAGTGAACAAAAAACTGTTTTTT
d_call: NA
v_call: TRBV19
j_call: TRBJ1-4
cdr3_length: 14
clone_size: NA

cdr3_aa: CASSQERGTGEETQYF
cdr3_nt: TGCGCCAGCAGCCAGGAAAGGGGGACAGGGGAAGAGACCCAGTACTTC
d_call: TRBD1
v_call: TRBV4-1
j_call: TRBJ2-5
cdr3_length: 16
clone_size: NA

cdr3_aa: CASSPGHTQDEKLFF
cdr3_nt: TGCGCCAGCAGCCCGGGACACACCCAGGATGAAAAACTGTTTTTT
d_call: NA
v_call: TRBV5-1
j_call: TRBJ1-4
cdr3_length: 15
clone_size: few

cdr3_aa: CSARDDPLRTGKGYSNQPQHF
cdr3_nt: TGCAGTGCTAGGGATGATCCGCTAAGGACAGGGAAGGGTTATAGCAATCAGCCCCAGCATTTT
d_call: TRBD1
v_call: TRBV20-1
j_call: TRBJ1-5
cdr3_length: 21
clone_size: NA

cdr3_aa: CASSVALAGGSEQETQYF
cdr3_nt: TGTGCCAGCAGCGTAGCACTAGCGGGGGGGTCCGAACAAGAGACCCAGTACTTC
d_call: TRBD2
v_call: TRBV9
j_call: TRBJ2-5
cdr3_length: 18
clone_size: few

cdr3_aa: CASSQDIDRTYEQYF
cdr3_nt: TGTGCCAGCAGCCAAGATATTGACAGGACCTACGAGCAGTACTTC
d_call: NA
v_call: TRBV14
j_call: TRBJ2-7
cdr3_length: 15
clone_size: NA

cdr3_aa: CSVGVGTGNTIYF
cdr3_nt: TGCAGCGTTGGGGTGGGAACTGGAAACACCATATATTTT
d_call: NA
v_call: TRBV29-1
j_call: TRBJ1-3
cdr3_length: 13
clone_size: NA

cdr3_aa: CASSLDGGETYNEQFF
cdr3_nt: TGTGCCAGCAGCTTAGACGGGGGGGAAACCTACAATGAGCAGTTCTTC
d_call: TRBD2
v_call: TRBV7-8
j_call: TRBJ2-1
cdr3_length: 16
clone_size: few

cdr3_aa: CASSASPDREQYF
cdr3_nt: TGTGCCAGCAGCGCCTCACCGGACAGGGAGCAGTACTTC
d_call: TRBD1
v_call: TRBV9
j_call: TRBJ2-7
cdr3_length: 13
clone_size: NA

cdr3_aa: CASSQEDMSNQPQHF
cdr3_nt: TGCGCCAGCAGCCAAGAGGACATGAGCAATCAGCCCCAGCATTTT
d_call: NA
v_call: TRBV4-1
j_call: TRBJ1-5
cdr3_length: 15
clone_size: NA

cdr3_aa: CASSMSGSGNTIYF
cdr3_nt: TGTGCCAGTAGTATGTCAGGGTCCGGAAACACCATATATTTT
d_call: NA
v_call: TRBV19
j_call: TRBJ1-3
cdr3_length: 14
clone_size: NA

cdr3_aa: CASIAGTNEQFF
cdr3_nt: TGTGCCAGCATAGCAGGTACGAATGAGCAGTTCTTC
d_call: NA
v_call: TRBV7-2
j_call: TRBJ2-1
cdr3_length: 12
clone_size: NA

cdr3_aa: CAIASLPGLKTYEQYF
cdr3_nt: TGTGCCATCGCAAGTCTTCCGGGACTGAAAACCTACGAGCAGTACTTC
d_call: NA
v_call: TRBV10-3
j_call: TRBJ2-7
cdr3_length: 16
clone_size: NA

cdr3_aa: CASSEHEQHTEAFF
cdr3_nt: TGTGCCAGCAGTGAACACGAACAGCACACTGAAGCTTTCTTT
d_call: NA
v_call: TRBV25-1
j_call: TRBJ1-1
cdr3_length: 14
clone_size: NA

cdr3_aa: CASSEGLAGWSYNEQFF
cdr3_nt: TGTGCCAGCAGCGAGGGACTAGCGGGGTGGTCCTACAATGAGCAGTTCTTC
d_call: TRBD2
v_call: TRBV5-6
j_call: TRBJ2-1
cdr3_length: 17
clone_size: NA

cdr3_aa: CASRWASGGSNEQFF
cdr3_nt: TGTGCCAGCAGGTGGGCTAGCGGGGGATCCAATGAGCAGTTCTTC
d_call: TRBD2
v_call: TRBV12-3/TRBV12-4
j_call: TRBJ2-1
cdr3_length: 15
clone_size: many

cdr3_aa: CASSRTSGGTGELFF
cdr3_nt: TGTGCCAGCAGCCGGACTAGCGGGGGCACCGGGGAGCTGTTTTTT
d_call: TRBD2
v_call: TRBV7-2
j_call: TRBJ2-2
cdr3_length: 15
clone_size: many

cdr3_aa: CATSREGQGAYEQYF
cdr3_nt: TGTGCCACCAGCCGCGAGGGTCAGGGGGCCTACGAGCAGTACTTC
d_call: TRBD1
v_call: TRBV15
j_call: TRBJ2-7
cdr3_length: 15
clone_size: few

cdr3_aa: CASSLSRGRAGYTF
cdr3_nt: TGTGCCAGCAGTTTGAGCAGGGGGCGAGCAGGCTACACCTTC
d_call: TRBD1
v_call: TRBV12-3/TRBV12-4
j_call: TRBJ1-2
cdr3_length: 14
clone_size: few

cdr3_aa: CASSPLTSGGAFEETQYF
cdr3_nt: TGTGCCAGCAGTCCCCTAACTAGCGGGGGGGCATTTGAAGAGACCCAGTACTTC
d_call: TRBD2
v_call: TRBV12-3/TRBV12-4
j_call: TRBJ2-5
cdr3_length: 18
clone_size: many

cdr3_aa: CASIPDSGNTIYF
cdr3_nt: TGCGCCAGCATCCCCGACTCTGGAAACACCATATATTTT
d_call: NA
v_call: TRBV5-1
j_call: TRBJ1-3
cdr3_length: 13
clone_size: NA

cdr3_aa: CSARAGTGEFYNSPLHF
cdr3_nt: TGCAGTGCTAGAGCAGGGACAGGGGAATTTTATAATTCACCCCTCCACTTT
d_call: TRBD1
v_call: TRBV20-1
j_call: TRBJ1-6
cdr3_length: 17
clone_size: NA

cdr3_aa: CASSPLLGNYGYTF
cdr3_nt: TGTGCCAGCAGCCCTCTTCTAGGGAACTATGGCTACACCTTC
d_call: NA
v_call: TRBV12-3/TRBV12-4
j_call: TRBJ1-2
cdr3_length: 14
clone_size: NA

cdr3_aa: CASSLDNWGYGYTF
cdr3_nt: TGCGCCAGCAGCTTGGACAACTGGGGCTATGGCTACACCTTC
d_call: NA
v_call: TRBV5-1
j_call: TRBJ1-2
cdr3_length: 14
clone_size: many

cdr3_aa: CASGTGQDSPLHF
cdr3_nt: TGCGCCAGCGGGACAGGGCAAGATTCACCCCTCCACTTT
d_call: TRBD1
v_call: TRBV5-1
j_call: TRBJ1-6
cdr3_length: 13
clone_size: NA

cdr3_aa: CASSSTGRSTF
cdr3_nt: TGTGCCAGCAGCAGTACAGGGAGGAGCACCTTC
d_call: NA
v_call: TRBV5-6
j_call: TRBJ1-2
cdr3_length: 11
clone_size: NA

cdr3_aa: CASSLPTGLAGINEQFF
cdr3_nt: TGCGCCAGCAGCCTACCAACGGGGCTAGCGGGGATAAATGAGCAGTTCTTC
d_call: TRBD2
v_call: TRBV4-1
j_call: TRBJ2-1
cdr3_length: 17
clone_size: few